These T cell receptor beta chains were read from a single sample in a study of T-cell reconstitution after alpha-beta-depleted transplantation in children. TCRdb used MiXCR to reprocess the PCR reads, holding one entry per CDR3 protein. The data hold around 670,000 distinct CDR3 sequences, with around 14% observed a single time. The source was PBMCs, collected before TCRalphabeta/CD19-depleted stem cell transplant. The origin of the receptors is a girl aged 2 to 9 with congenital amegakaryocytic thrombocytopenia, due to receive a stem cell transplant. Each CDR3 is given with its conserved first and last residue. D genes are given only for firm matches. A row's size may be missing; if present it is once, few, many or a size class.

TRBJ2-1	few	TRBV7-2	16	TRBD2	CASSLTSGRAYNEQFF	TGTGCCAGCAGCTTAACCAGCGGGAGGGCCTACAATGAGCAGTTCTTC
TRBJ1-4	many	TRBV7-8	16	-	CASSPNRLGVGEKLFF	TGTGCCAGCAGCCCAAACCGGCTGGGGGTGGGTGAAAAACTGTTTTTT
TRBJ1-2	-	TRBV7-2	14	-	CASSLPGLSYGYTF	TGTGCCAGCAGCTTACCCGGTTTGTCCTATGGCTACACCTTC
TRBJ2-2	few	TRBV20-1	14	TRBD2	CSARLLAGSAELFF	TGCAGTGCTAGACTGCTAGCGGGATCGGCGGAGCTGTTTTTT
TRBJ2-4	-	TRBV28	15	-	CASTTPGQPKNIQYF	TGTGCCAGCACGACCCCGGGGCAGCCCAAAAACATTCAGTACTTC
TRBJ2-7	many	TRBV29-1	15	TRBD2	CSAGLLAGRTYEQYF	TGCAGCGCGGGCCTACTAGCGGGAAGAACCTACGAGCAGTACTTC
TRBJ2-7	few	TRBV30	14	TRBD1	CACALRDRPYEQYF	TGTGCCTGCGCGCTAAGGGACAGGCCCTACGAGCAGTACTTC
TRBJ2-3	-	TRBV5-1	16	TRBD2	CASSLSSGALADTQYF	TGCGCCAGCAGCTTGTCTAGCGGGGCACTTGCAGATACGCAGTATTTT
TRBJ2-7	-	TRBV18	15	TRBD1	CASSLTGGCSYEQYF	TGTGCCAGCTCACTCACAGGGGGCTGCTCCTACGAGCAGTACTTC
TRBJ2-3	many	TRBV5-1	16	TRBD2	CASSGASGRRTDTQYF	TGCGCCAGCAGCGGGGCTAGCGGCCGAAGGACAGATACGCAGTATTTT
TRBJ2-7	-	TRBV4-1	17	TRBD2	CASSQPTSGRSAYEQYF	TGCGCCAGCAGCCAACCTACTAGCGGGAGATCGGCATACGAGCAGTACTTC
TRBJ2-7	-	TRBV7-2	15	TRBD2	CASSFTSGRYDEQYF	TGTGCCAGCAGCTTTACTAGCGGGAGGTACGACGAGCAGTACTTC
TRBJ1-1	many	TRBV9	16	-	CASSVKAGRVNTEAFF	TGTGCCAGCAGCGTAAAGGCAGGTAGGGTGAACACTGAAGCTTTCTTT
TRBJ2-1	many	TRBV20-1	15	TRBD2	CSASALAGTYNEQFF	TGCAGTGCTAGCGCCCTAGCGGGTACCTACAATGAGCAGTTCTTC
TRBJ1-1	many	TRBV7-8	14	-	CASSLTGPNTEAFF	TGTGCCAGCAGCTTAACAGGTCCCAACACTGAAGCTTTCTTT
TRBJ1-6	many	TRBV15	13	TRBD1	CATGQAENSPLHF	TGTGCCACGGGACAGGCAGAAAATTCACCCCTCCACTTT
TRBJ2-1	many	TRBV10-3	18	TRBD2	CAISGVWRRTSENNEQFF	TGTGCCATCAGTGGCGTTTGGAGGAGGACTAGCGAAAACAATGAGCAGTTCTTC
TRBJ2-1	-	TRBV19	18	TRBD2	CASSALAGERYQYNEQFF	TGTGCCAGTAGTGCCCTAGCGGGAGAGAGATACCAGTACAATGAGCAGTTCTTC
TRBJ2-1	few	TRBV20-1	18	TRBD2	CSARDLFAGTSGYNEQFF	TGCAGTGCTAGAGATCTTTTCGCCGGGACTAGCGGCTACAATGAGCAGTTCTTC
TRBJ1-1	many	TRBV20-1	13	-	CSASTGLSTEAFF	TGCAGTGCTAGTACAGGGTTGAGCACTGAAGCTTTCTTT
TRBJ2-2	few	TRBV5-1	16	-	CASSLDPGNSNGELFF	TGCGCCAGCAGCTTGGACCCGGGAAATTCAAATGGGGAGCTGTTTTTT
TRBJ1-1	-	TRBV4-2	16	-	CASSQQVTALNTEAFF	TGTGCCAGCAGCCAACAGGTTACGGCTTTGAACACTGAAGCTTTCTTT
TRBJ1-5	-	TRBV20-1	15	-	CSARESAGGNQPQHF	TGCAGTGCTAGAGAGTCGGCAGGGGGCAATCAGCCCCAGCATTTT
TRBJ2-1	-	TRBV20-1	16	TRBD2	CCARDLGLAGGDEQFF	TGCTGTGCTAGAGATCTGGGACTAGCGGGAGGGGATGAGCAGTTCTTC
TRBJ2-5	many	TRBV20-1	13	-	CSAIDSHQETQYF	TGCAGTGCTATCGACAGCCACCAAGAGACCCAGTACTTC
TRBJ2-1	many	TRBV20-1	15	-	CSARLPGSSYNEQFF	TGCAGTGCTAGACTCCCCGGGAGCTCCTACAATGAGCAGTTCTTC
TRBJ2-7	-	TRBV7-2	15	TRBD2	CASSLAGSGPYEQYF	TGTGCCAGCAGCTTAGCGGGTAGCGGGCCCTACGAGCAGTACTTC
TRBJ2-4	-	TRBV11-2	17	-	CASSLVGSALAKNIQYF	TGTGCCAGCAGCTTAGTAGGCTCGGCCCTAGCCAAAAACATTCAGTACTTC
TRBJ1-1	-	TRBV19	14	-	CASSADPPVTEALF	TGTGCCAGTAGTGCCGATCCTCCGGTCACTGAAGCTCTCTTT
TRBJ2-1	-	TRBV5-1	15	-	CASSFLPGELGEQFF	TGCGCCAGCAGCTTTCTCCCGGGGGAACTGGGGGAGCAGTTCTTC
TRBJ1-1	few	TRBV12-3/TRBV12-4	14	-	CASSPGRTGTEAFF	TGTGCCAGCAGCCCCGGCCGGACTGGAACTGAAGCTTTCTTT
TRBJ1-3	-	TRBV2	15	-	CASSVDGAPGNTIYF	TGTGCCAGCAGTGTGGACGGAGCGCCGGGAAACACCATATATTTT
TRBJ2-3	few	TRBV5-1	17	TRBD2	CASSPRRTSGGPDTQYF	TGCGCCAGCAGCCCGCGCAGGACTAGCGGTGGCCCAGATACGCAGTATTTT
TRBJ2-5	many	TRBV12-3/TRBV12-4	12	TRBD1	CASHTGEETQYF	TGTGCCAGTCACACAGGGGAAGAGACCCAGTACTTC
TRBJ1-1	many	TRBV6-5	13	-	CASSYGRTSEAFF	TGTGCCAGCAGTTACGGCAGAACCTCTGAAGCTTTCTTT
TRBJ1-4	few	TRBV7-9	14	-	CASSLYRDNEKLFF	TGTGCCAGCAGCTTATACAGGGACAATGAAAAACTGTTTTTT
TRBJ2-3	few	TRBV10-3	14	-	CAINRGMSTDTQYF	TGTGCCATCAATCGTGGGATGAGCACAGATACGCAGTATTTT
TRBJ2-1	-	TRBV20-1	18	-	CCAREGVMAESVSYEQFF	TGCTGTGCTAGAGAGGGGGTTATGGCGGAGTCTGTCTCTTATGAGCAGTTCTTC
TRBJ1-1	-	TRBV19	15	TRBD1	CASSVRTGTDTEAFF	TGTGCCAGTAGTGTTCGGACAGGGACCGACACTGAAGCTTTCTTT
TRBJ2-5	many	TRBV6-5	13	-	CASSYLEKETQYF	TGTGCCAGCAGTTATTTAGAAAAAGAGACCCAGTACTTC
TRBJ2-1	many	TRBV6-5	14	-	CASSYSGLTNEQFF	TGTGCCAGCAGTTACTCAGGACTCACCAATGAGCAGTTCTTC
TRBJ2-1	many	TRBV20-1	13	-	CSGTLSSYNEQFF	TGCAGCGGGACTCTAAGCTCCTACAATGAGCAGTTCTTC
TRBJ2-7	-	TRBV21-1	17	-	CASSKRSFGGRLYEQYF	TGTGCCAGCAGCAAAAGGTCGTTCGGGGGGCGCCTATACGAGCAGTACTTC
TRBJ2-1	many	TRBV29-1	15	TRBD2	CSVATSGRRINEQFF	TGCAGCGTTGCGACTAGCGGGAGGAGGATTAATGAGCAGTTCTTC
TRBJ2-7	-	TRBV14	16	-	CASSQEGWGSTYEQYF	TGTGCCAGCAGCCAAGAGGGGTGGGGCTCTACCTACGAGCAGTACTTC
TRBJ2-7	-	TRBV6-2/TRBV6-3	17	TRBD2	CASSSLRAGRFSYEQYF	TGTGCCAGCAGTTCCCTCCGAGCGGGGCGCTTCTCCTACGAGCAGTACTTC
TRBJ2-2	many	TRBV7-2	14	-	CASSLDANTGELFF	TGCGCCAGCAGCTTGGACGCGAACACCGGGGAGCTGTTTTTT
TRBJ1-5	many	TRBV20-1	12	-	CSARLADQPQHF	TGCAGTGCTAGATTAGCCGATCAGCCCCAGCATTTT
TRBJ2-1	-	TRBV2	14	-	CASRRLSSQEEQFF	TGTGCCAGCAGAAGACTATCCTCCCAGGAGGAGCAGTTCTTC
TRBJ2-1	many	TRBV5-1	15	TRBD1	CASSSGTGGYNEQFF	TGCGCCAGCAGCTCCGGGACAGGGGGCTACAATGAGCAGTTCTTC
TRBJ2-2	many	TRBV9	14	-	CASRDPGHTGELFF	TGTGCCAGCAGAGATCCGGGGCACACCGGGGAGCTGTTTTTT
TRBJ2-1	many	TRBV20-1	16	TRBD2	CSARGPRAGYSNEQFF	TGCAGTGCTAGAGGCCCCCGAGCGGGATACTCAAATGAGCAGTTCTTC
TRBJ2-1	-	TRBV20-1	14	-	CSALRTETYNEQFF	TGCAGTGCTCTACGGACTGAAACCTACAATGAGCAGTTCTTC
TRBJ2-3	many	TRBV20-1	15	-	CSASSRFGARDTQYF	TGCAGTGCCTCGTCTAGATTTGGGGCTCGGGATACGCAGTATTTT